The clone carrying this T cell receptor beta chain has a count of ten or more. Amplification targeted TCR beta CDR3 regions from RNA transcripts. The primer set for the first-round RT-PCR of the TCR CDR3 was HTBI. TCRdb ran MiXCR on the multiplex PCR reads and lists one entry per CDR3 protein. The data hold under 350,000 distinct CDR3 sequences, with 15% to 20% observed a single time. The data were obtained in a study of T cells in Graves' hyperthyroidism and ophthalmopathy. The origin of this receptor is a woman between 50 and 59 years old with Graves' hyperthyroidism. Sequences were obtained from blood.

The CDR3: CASSLDPRTLPFF. The CDR3 nucleotides read TGTGCCAGCAGCTTAGATCCTAGGACACTGCCGTTCTTC. The chain couples TRBV11-2 to TRBJ2-1; D may be TRBD1 (5 bases). CDR3 length equals 13 residues. CDR1 SGHAT and CDR2 FQNNGV come from the germline V gene. The V and J ends lost 0 bases and 15 bases respectively, with 15 bases between them.